This passage covers 20 T cell receptor beta chains from one sample sequenced in a study of cytomegalovirus exposure and HLA in healthy donors. Vbeta (60) and Jbeta (13) primers were used in the PCR. Profiling relied on immunoSEQ multiplex PCR, and the TCRdb table lists in-frame clones only, not all of them. The data contain some 100,000 clones, under 80% of them singletons. Source material: PBMCs. These receptors all come from a woman aged 18-29 years in good health and CMV-seropositive.

V is TRBV7-3 and J is TRBJ2-5; D not resolved. Germline lookup yields CDR1 SGHTA and CDR2 FQGTGA. V gave up 8 bases and J gave up 5 bases, with 21 bases separating them. The CDR3 covers 15 residues. CDR3 region: CASAASGFSQETQYF. As DNA, the CDR3 is TGTGCCAGCGCGGCTTCTGGGTTTTCGCAGGAGACCCAGTACTTC. Filled out from reference TRBV7-3 and TRBJ2-5, the complete variable domain reads GAGVSQTPSNKVTEKGKYVELRCDPISGHTALYWYRQSLGQGPEFLIYFQGTGAADDSGLPNDRFFAVRPEGSVSTLKIQRTERGDSAVYLCASAASGFSQETQYFGPGTRLLVL.

This chain joins TRBV27 and TRBJ2-2; the D gene is possibly TRBD2 (6 bases). The germline gives CDR1 MNHEY, CDR2 SMNVEV (reference sequence). This CDR3 is built from 15 residues. The V and J ends lost 4 bases and 3 bases respectively, with 12 bases between them. The CDR3 bases are TGTGCCAGCAGTTCCCCTAGCGACGACACCGGGGAGCTGTTTTTT. This codes for CASSSPSDDTGELFF.

CDR3 in DNA: TGTGCCAGCAGCAAAGGCCAGACAGGGGCCTCGAACACCGGGGAGCTGTTTTTT. Translating it yields CASSKGQTGASNTGELFF. J is TRBJ2-2 and V is TRBV21-1; the D call of TRBD1 is as the table states it, not checked on the DNA. TRBV21-1 counts as a pseudogene. This CDR3 spans 18 amino acids.

This chain uses TRBV25-1 with TRBJ1-1, with D unclear. Trimming removed 6 bases at V and 2 bases at J, with 16 bases between. Germline lookup yields CDR1 MGHDK and CDR2 SYGVNS. CDR3 size: 15 residues. CDR3 in DNA: TGTGCCAGCAGGGAAACGGGGTGGTCAAACACTGAAGCTTTCTTT. Translation: CASRETGWSNTEAFF.

The chain is built from TRBV2 and TRBJ2-7; TRBD1 is a possible D gene (6 bases). V lost 7 bases to trimming and J lost 3 bases, with 13 bases between them. The CDR3 is 13 amino acids. Germline V lookup: CDR1 SNHLY, CDR2 FYNNEI. DNA of the CDR3: TGTGCCAGCACCCGGGACAAGAACTACGAGCAGTACTTC. Translation gives CASTRDKNYEQYF.

This clone was seen a single time. This rearrangement joins TRBV25-1 to TRBJ2-1, with TRBD2 matching 7 bases. CDR1 is MGHDK, CDR2 SYGVNS, per germline. The CDR3 runs 16 residues. J was trimmed by 4 bases and V by 1 base; bases with no gene match: 7. For the CDR3, the DNA is TGTGCCAGCAGTGAATTCCGGGACTATAAATACAATGAGCAGTTCTTC. Encoded protein: CASSEFRDYKYNEQFF.

This clone was seen a few times. The chain's CDR3 is CASTRQGDLYEQYF. CDR3 in DNA: TGTGCCAGCACCCGACAGGGCGATCTCTACGAGCAGTACTTC. This chain joins TRBV18 and TRBJ2-7; 7 nucleotides agree with TRBD1. V shed 8 bases, J shed 3 bases, and the junction held 10 bases outside the gene matches. CDR1 and CDR2 from the germline V gene are KGHSH and LQKENI. This CDR3 is 14 amino acids long.

The chain carries TRBV10-3 and TRBJ2-2; D is unresolved. The CDR3 totals 16 residues. V lost 5 bases and J 6 bases, leaving 19 bases between the germline ends. Germline lookup yields CDR1 ENHRY and CDR2 SYGVKD. CDR3 amino acids: CAISPNGLGDAGELFF. CDR3 sequence (DNA): TGTGCCATCAGTCCGAACGGCCTAGGCGACGCCGGGGAGCTGTTTTTT.

This clone was seen only once. The gene calls are TRBV19 and TRBJ2-7; 8 bases line up with TRBD1. Per the germline V gene, CDR1 is LNHDA and CDR2 is SQIVND (reference sequence). The trim removed 5 bases at V and 0 bases at J, leaving 6 bases unmatched. The length of the CDR3 is 15 residues. The CDR3 region has the DNA TGTGCCAGTAGTCCCGCAGGGGGCGTCTCCTACGAGCAGTACTTC. This codes for CASSPAGGVSYEQYF. The variable domain in full, completed from reference TRBV19 and TRBJ2-7, reads DGGITQSPKYLFRKEGQNVTLSCEQNLNHDAMYWYRQDPGQGLRLIYYSQIVNDFQKGDIAEGYSVSREKKESFPLTVTSAQKNPTAFYLCASSPAGGVSYEQYFGPGTRLTVT.

V is TRBV4-3 and J is TRBJ2-1; 10 positions agree with TRBD2. Trimming took 2 bases from V and 8 from J; bases not matched to a gene: 6. The germline V gene encodes CDR1 LGHNA and CDR2 YSLEER. The CDR3 totals 15 residues. The CDR3 DNA is TGCGCCAGCAGCCAACTCAGGACTAGCGGAGATGAGCAGTTCTTC. Its protein product is CASSQLRTSGDEQFF.

The gene calls are TRBV6-5 and TRBJ1-1; D call uncertain. CDR3 length: 14 amino acids. Germline lookup yields CDR1 MNHEY and CDR2 SVGAGI. Trimming removed 0 bases at V and 1 base at J, with 6 bases between. DNA of the CDR3: TGTGCCAGCAGTTACTCGTACAGGAACACTGAAGCTTTCTTT. It codes for CASSYSYRNTEAFF.

The rearrangement links TRBV9 to TRBJ2-1, with 7 bases fitting TRBD1. Trimming removed 3 bases from V and 6 bases from J; junction bases left unmatched: 15. Per the germline V gene, CDR1 is SGDLS and CDR2 is YYNGEE. The CDR3 runs to 17 residues. The CDR3 sequence: CASSDRDSQGVGNEQFF. The CDR3 DNA reads TGTGCCAGCAGCGACCGGGACAGTCAAGGCGTTGGCAATGAGCAGTTCTTC.

V is TRBV4-1 and J is TRBJ2-7; D remains unclear. This CDR3 has 15 amino acids. V was cut by 0 bases and J by 6 bases, with 15 bases left in between. Germline lookup yields CDR1 MGHRA and CDR2 YSYEKL. The CDR3, as DNA: TGCGCCAGCAGCCAAGATAGATTCCAAGCCACCGAGCAGTACTTC. It yields the protein CASSQDRFQATEQYF.

The sample holds a few counts of this clone. The chain joins TRBV5-4 to TRBJ1-2; 9 positions agree with TRBD1. This CDR3 comprises 14 residues. V lost 0 bases and J lost 3; bases outside the gene matches: 0. Germline-derived CDR1 and CDR2 are SGHNT and YYREEE (reference sequence). CDR3 nucleotide sequence: TGTGCCAGCAGCTTGGGGGACAGGGACTATGGCTACACCTTC. Encoded protein: CASSLGDRDYGYTF.

This clone was picked up one time. The chain couples TRBV7-6 to TRBJ1-1; tentative D call: TRBD1 (6 bases). Germline CDR1 is SGHVS and CDR2 is FNYEAQ. Trimming shortened V by 0 bases and J by 5 bases, and 16 bases separated the two germline ends. The CDR3 is 16 amino acids. CDR3 DNA: TGTGCCAGCAGCTTAGCGTGGGGGCCAACGCGGACTGAAGCTTTCTTT. Its protein is CASSLAWGPTRTEAFF.

The rearrangement links TRBV14 to TRBJ2-7; 8 nucleotides agree with TRBD1. V shed 2 bases, J shed 4 bases, and the junction held 4 bases outside the gene matches. Germline values: CDR1 SGHDN, CDR2 FVKESK. The CDR3 totals 14 residues. CDR3 in amino acids: CASSQRTGFYEQYF. The CDR3, as DNA: TGTGCCAGCAGCCAAAGGACAGGGTTTTACGAGCAGTACTTC.

V and J are TRBV30 and TRBJ2-5; the D gene is possibly TRBD1 (6 bases). The tail of the sequence fits TRBJ2-7 better, so the J call may be wrong. Germline lookup yields CDR1 GTSNPN and CDR2 SVGIG (reference sequence). There are 12 residues in the CDR3. CDR3 loop: CAWGDTSYEQYF. The CDR3 region has the DNA TGTGCCTGGGGGGACACCTCCTACGAGCAGTACTTC.

The CDR3 protein is CATSRDLDTPTGKLFF. CDR3 nucleotides: TGTGCCACCAGCAGAGATCTGGACACTCCAACCGGAAAACTGTTTTTT. The genes are TRBV15 and TRBJ1-4, with D maybe TRBD1 (5 bases). CDR1 is LNHNV, CDR2 YYDKDF, per germline (reference sequence). V lost 0 bases to trimming and J lost 10 bases, with 18 bases between them. CDR3 length equals 16 residues.

The chain combines TRBV7-2 with TRBJ2-7; D might be TRBD2 (7 bases). The CDR3 length is 14 residues. From germline, CDR1 is SGHTA and CDR2 FQGNSA. The germline V and J ends were trimmed by 4 bases and 3 bases, with 13 bases remaining between them. CDR3 protein: CASSSQGGDYEQYF. The CDR3 region has the DNA TGTGCCAGCAGCTCACAGGGAGGGGACTACGAGCAGTACTTC. Full variable domain (rest looked up from reference TRBV7-2 and TRBJ2-7): GAGVSQSPSNKVTEKGKDVELRCDPISGHTALYWYRQSLGQGLEFLIYFQGNSAPDKSGLPSDRFSAERTGGSVSTLTIQRTQQEDSAVYLCASSSQGGDYEQYFGPGTRLTVT.

V and J are TRBV19 and TRBJ2-1; D gene uncertain. The V end lost 2 bases, the J end lost 0 bases, and 8 bases lay between the germline ends. The CDR3 spans 15 residues. CDR1 is LNHDA and CDR2 is SQIVND in the germline V gene (reference sequence). Here the CDR3 reads CASSIIRSSYNEQFF. CDR3 in DNA: TGTGCCAGTAGTATAATTAGGAGCTCCTACAATGAGCAGTTCTTC.